This record looks at one T cell receptor (beta chain) sequence and its context. The record originates from a study of blood T cell repertoires in COVID-19. Study-wide context: Sample material is recorded as cDNA or gDNA derived from T cells, B-cell-depleted T cells, or PBMCs.

Profiling relied on immunoSEQ multiplex PCR, and the TCRdb table lists in-frame clones only, not all of them. The sample lists about 260,000 clones, roughly 86% occurring once. Germline loops: CDR1 SGHVS, CDR2 FQNEAQ. Trimming removed 5 bases from V and 0 bases from J, with 11 bases in between. This CDR3 region has 14 residues. This TCR was recovered from a woman aged 50 to 65 with acute or convalescent COVID-19. Input material: peripheral blood. The genes are TRBV7-8 and TRBJ2-7, with a possible D match to TRBD2 (7 bases). Here the CDR3 DNA reads TGTGCCAGCAGCGAGGGGGGGATCTCCTACGAGCAGTACTTC. Its translation: CASSEGGISYEQYF.